This T cell receptor beta chain was sequenced in a study of blood T cells in healthy people across ages. Study-wide results and limits: Age brought a roughly linear fall in TCR beta diversity measured per million T cells. Naive CD4+ cells and diversity were both higher in long-lived donors than in aged donors.

About 10 milliliters of peripheral blood were drawn from each donor into EDTA-treated tubes. Trimming removed 4 bases at V and 0 bases at J, with 9 bases between. The length of the CDR3 is 14 residues. Germline V gene data show CDR1 as SNHLY and CDR2 as FYNNEI. Regarding this clonotype: The antigen is undetermined.

A second about 7 to 11 cycle PCR used barcoded and J-beta primers. TCRdb redid the calling of the 5' RACE reads with MiXCR, one entry per CDR3 protein. This table has about 830,000 distinct CDR3 sequences, 58% appearing once. The chain recombines TRBV2 with TRBJ1-1; D call uncertain. The sample taken for sequencing was blood. The TCR comes from a man aged 25-45 years in good health. The CDR3, as DNA: TGTGCCAGCAGTGGGATCATGGTGAACACTGAAGCTTTCTTT. This codes for CASSGIMVNTEAFF.